These 18 T cell receptor beta chains share one sample of origin, sequenced in a study of blood T cell repertoires in COVID-19. The repertoire was sequenced with immunoSEQ multiplex PCR; TCRdb's copy has only in-frame clones and lacks some. This repertoire shows 60,000 to 95,000 clones, under 95% found once; its top ten account for roughly 6%. Material: peripheral blood. The receptors shown here come from a human donor in a cohort sampled during active COVID-19.

The V and J genes are TRBV25-1 and TRBJ2-2, with 7 bases that match TRBD1. J was trimmed by 0 bases and V by 5 bases; bases with no gene match: 12. Per germline, CDR1 MGHDK and CDR2 SYGVNS. This CDR3 is 18 amino acids long. The CDR3 bases are TGTGCCAGCAGTCCCCTTCAGGGACAGACAACGAACACCGGGGAGCTGTTTTTT. Translated: CASSPLQGQTTNTGELFF.

This chain uses TRBV10-3 with TRBJ2-1; TRBD2 might be the D (5 bases). The germline gives CDR1 ENHRY, CDR2 SYGVKD. There are 13 residues in the CDR3. Trimming left V 5 bases short and J 5 bases short, with 10 bases between. CDR3 DNA: TGTGCCATCAGTCTGACGGGGAACAATGAGCAGTTCTTC. It specifies CAISLTGNNEQFF.

The chain couples TRBV11-1 to TRBJ2-3; 10 bases are shared with TRBD2. Trimming removed 4 bases from V and 8 bases from J; junction bases left unmatched: 3. Germline CDR1 is SGHAT and CDR2 is FQDESV (reference sequence). The CDR3 is 13 residues long. CDR3 sequence: CASSSGTSATQYF. The DNA of the CDR3 is TGTGCCAGCAGCTCGGGGACTAGCGCTACGCAGTATTTT.

The chain uses TRBV7-9 and TRBJ1-2, with 10 positions matching TRBD1. The germline V gene encodes CDR1 SEHNR and CDR2 FQNEAQ (reference sequence). The CDR3 runs 14 residues. V gave up 6 bases and J gave up 5 bases; unmatched junction bases: 6. DNA of the CDR3: TGTGCCAGCAGTTTCGACAGGGGGCCATATGGCTACACCTTC. Translation gives CASSFDRGPYGYTF.

The rearrangement links TRBV9 to TRBJ2-7; weak D call: TRBD2 (5 bases). Trimming shortened V by 3 bases and J by 6 bases, and 13 bases separated the two germline ends. The CDR3 extends over 13 amino acids. The V gene's germline CDR1 is SGDLS and CDR2 YYNGEE. CDR3 amino acids: CASSARPRGEQYF. The CDR3 nucleotides are TGTGCCAGCAGCGCCAGACCACGGGGCGAGCAGTACTTC.

V usage is TRBV11-2 and J usage is TRBJ1-2; D possibly corresponds to TRBD1 (6 bases). Trimming shortened V by 1 base and J by 8 bases, and 11 bases separated the two germline ends. Germline V gene data show CDR1 as SGHAT and CDR2 as FQNNGV. The CDR3 totals 13 residues. The CDR3 protein is CASSLVRQAGYTF. CDR3 nucleotide sequence: TGTGCCAGCAGCTTAGTACGACAGGCCGGCTACACCTTC.

The J gene is TRBJ2-7, the V gene TRBV6-5, with 7 bases matching TRBD1. CDR3 length: 14 residues. Trimming took 6 bases from V and 3 from J; bases not matched to a gene: 8. Germline V gene sequence: CDR1 MNHEY, CDR2 SVGAGI. The CDR3 DNA is TGTGCCAGCAGCCGCCGGGACAGAGACTACGAGCAGTACTTC. Translation: CASSRRDRDYEQYF.

The chain couples TRBV6-2 or TRBV6-3 to TRBJ2-7; TRBD1 matches at 10 bases. Germline CDR1 and CDR2: MNHEY and SVGEGT. Trimming cost V 6 bases and J 5 bases; bases outside gene matches: 10. This CDR3 spans 15 amino acids. The CDR3 nucleotides read TGTGCCAGCAGCTTTCTCCGGGACAGGGGCCACGAGCAGTACTTC. Protein: CASSFLRDRGHEQYF.

Comments on this clone: Distinct nucleotide sequences in the sample also encode this CDR3. The CDR3 loop reads CASSQSGGTGELFF. The CDR3 DNA reads as TGTGCCAGCAGCCAGTCGGGGGGCACCGGGGAGCTGTTTTTT. J is TRBJ2-2 and V is TRBV3-1 (or the pseudogene TRBV3-2); 7 bases match TRBD2. Germline CDR1 is LGHDT and CDR2 is YNNKEL (reference sequence). The length of the CDR3 is 14 residues. V lost 3 bases to trimming and J lost 4 bases; unmatched junction nucleotides: 2.

This clone was recorded only once. This chain uses TRBV6-5 with TRBJ1-4; TRBD1 might be the D (6 bases). V was pared by 4 bases and J by 5 bases, with 14 bases between. The germline CDR1 and CDR2 sequences are MNHEY and SVGAGI. This CDR3 is built from 15 residues. This chain's CDR3 is CASSLLTGQNEKLFF. The DNA for the CDR3 is TGTGCCAGCAGTTTGCTAACAGGGCAGAATGAAAAACTGTTTTTT.

This clone was seen a few times. The chain couples TRBV7-6 to TRBJ1-2; D may be TRBD1 (5 bases). Germline lookup yields CDR1 SGHVS and CDR2 FNYEAQ. The V end lost 5 bases, the J end lost 3 bases, and 16 bases lay between the germline ends. This CDR3 spans 15 amino acids. The CDR3 loop reads CASSPRGGGDYGYTF. CDR3 sequence (DNA): TGTGCCAGCAGCCCGAGGGGCGGGGGAGACTATGGCTACACCTTC.

The chain couples TRBV7-9 to TRBJ2-7; 9 bases match TRBD2. V shed 5 bases and J 0 bases; nucleotides not matched to a gene: 2. The CDR3 sequence is 14 residues long. Germline lookup yields CDR1 SEHNR and CDR2 FQNEAQ (reference sequence). The chain's CDR3 is CASSRLAVSYEQYF. The CDR3 DNA is TGTGCCAGCAGCCGACTAGCGGTCTCCTACGAGCAGTACTTC.

The chain combines TRBV12-5 with TRBJ1-1; possible D gene TRBD1, 5 bases. Deletions cut 7 bases from V and 10 bases from J, with 16 bases between. CDR3 size: 12 residues. Germline lookup yields CDR1 LGHNT and CDR2 FRNRAP. This CDR3 reads CASVANGGVAFF. The CDR3 nucleotides are TGTGCTAGTGTTGCAAACGGGGGGGTAGCTTTCTTT.

The chain carries TRBV12-3 or TRBV12-4 and TRBJ1-5; no clear D gene. The CDR3 spans 12 residues. The V end was cut by 6 bases, the J end by 3 bases, with 6 bases between. For the CDR3, the DNA is TGTGCCAGCAGCCAGAACAATCAGCCCCAGCATTTT. Encoded protein: CASSQNNQPQHF.

The chain uses TRBV19 and TRBJ1-5; D might be TRBD1 (6 bases). Germline values: CDR1 LNHDA, CDR2 SQIVND (reference sequence). Trimming removed 7 bases from V and 0 bases from J, with 16 bases in between. CDR3 length: 16 amino acids. In nucleotides, the CDR3 is TGTGCCAGTACTCTAACCACAGGGTATAGCAATCAGCCCCAGCATTTT. Its protein is CASTLTTGYSNQPQHF.

The rearrangement joins TRBV27 to TRBJ2-3; D may be TRBD2 (6 bases). V gave up 4 bases and J gave up 4 bases, with 12 bases separating them. CDR3 length equals 14 residues. Germline CDR1 reads MNHEY; CDR2 reads SMNVEV (reference sequence). CDR3 nucleotides: TGTGCCAGCAGTTCGGGGGACGGAGCAGATACGCAGTATTTT. Translation: CASSSGDGADTQYF.

The V and J genes are TRBV4-1 and TRBJ1-2; D remains ambiguous. CDR1 and CDR2 (germline): MGHRA, YSYEKL. Trimming removed 4 bases at V and 1 base at J, with 7 bases between. This CDR3 comprises 13 residues. The CDR3 loop is CASSRELNYGYTF. In DNA form, the CDR3 reads TGCGCCAGCAGCCGAGAACTTAACTATGGCTACACCTTC.

This clone appeared once. This chain links TRBV19 with TRBJ1-2; 9 bases are shared with TRBD1. This CDR3 comprises 15 residues. V shed 7 bases, J shed 4 bases, and the junction held 10 bases outside the gene matches. CDR1 and CDR2 from the germline V gene are LNHDA and SQIVND (reference sequence). The CDR3 reads CASTPQGAQGYGYTF. The CDR3 coding sequence is TGTGCCAGTACCCCACAGGGGGCGCAGGGCTATGGCTACACCTTC.